Listed here are 31 T cell receptor beta chains from one sample, sequenced in a study of graft-versus-host responses after intestinal transplantation. Repertoires were generated with immunoSEQ multiplex PCR, while TCRdb's copy carries only in-frame clones and drops some. Among about 24,000 clones listed, approximately 40% were seen once. The material was alloreactive CD4+ T cells from a mixed lymphocyte reaction culture, obtained before intestinal transplant. Documented subset: CFSE-low proliferating T cells sorted from roughly 6-day pre-transplant mixed lymphocyte reaction (GvH or HvG direction). The receptors stem from a human patient who received an intestinal transplant.

This clone was counted a single time. The chain has TRBV10-3 and TRBJ2-7; 8 bases align to TRBD1. Looked up from germline, CDR1 is ENHRY and CDR2 is SYGVKD. V trimming: 4 bases; J trimming: 7 bases; junction bases outside the gene matches: 6. The CDR3 totals 13 residues. DNA for the CDR3: TGTGCCATCAGTGGTCAGGGGGCAAGGGAGCAGTACTTC. Amino acid sequence: CAISGQGAREQYF.

This chain connects TRBV6-5 to TRBJ1-1, with a tentative D call TRBD1 (5 bases). With 2 bases removed from V and 6 bases from J, the gap between germline ends came to 13 bases. Per germline, CDR1 MNHEY and CDR2 SVGAGI. The CDR3 has 14 residues. The CDR3 is CASSYRGGSAEAFF. The CDR3 DNA sequence: TGTGCCAGCAGTTACAGGGGTGGAAGCGCTGAAGCTTTCTTT.

This clone was counted a few times. The J gene is TRBJ2-5, the V gene TRBV7-9, with 8 nucleotides matching TRBD2. V trimming: 1 base; J trimming: 7 bases; junction bases outside the gene matches: 14. The CDR3 is made up of 17 amino acids. CDR1 and CDR2 (germline): SEHNR, FQNEAQ (reference sequence). CDR3 protein: CASSLVVVSGMNPTQYF. DNA of the CDR3: TGTGCCAGCAGCTTAGTTGTGGTTAGCGGGATGAATCCGACCCAGTACTTC.

This clone was seen a handful of times. V gene TRBV5-4 combines with J gene TRBJ2-2; D call uncertain. Per germline, CDR1 SGHNT and CDR2 YYREEE (reference sequence). Trimming removed 0 bases at V and 2 bases at J, with 8 bases between. CDR3 length: 15 amino acids. The CDR3 DNA follows: TGTGCCAGCAGCTTGGTGGGCCCCAACACCGGGGAGCTGTTTTTT. Protein: CASSLVGPNTGELFF.

The chain couples TRBV5-5 to TRBJ1-2, with D uncertain. Germline V lookup: CDR1 SGHKS, CDR2 YYEKEE (reference sequence). Trimming left V 0 bases short and J 8 bases short, with 8 bases between. This CDR3 comprises 12 residues. CDR3 DNA sequence: TGTGCCAGCAGCTTGGAAGTTGGCGGCTACACCTTC. The encoded protein is CASSLEVGGYTF.

V is TRBV4-2 and J is TRBJ1-5; D ambiguous. Trimming took off 0 bases at V and 4 bases at J, with 10 bases between the two ends. The CDR3 is 15 amino acids. Per germline, CDR1 LGHNA and CDR2 YNFKEQ. This CDR3 is CASSQDTTRNQPQHF. The CDR3 bases are TGTGCCAGCAGCCAAGATACTACACGTAATCAGCCCCAGCATTTT.

This clone is deemed medium-sized. The chain has TRBV2 and TRBJ1-2; 9 nucleotides line up with TRBD1. The CDR3 contains 16 residues. With 7 bases clipped from V and 4 bases from J, the junction kept 13 bases outside the gene matches. The germline CDR1 and CDR2 sequences are SNHLY and FYNNEI. The CDR3 here is CASTRGPGQGTYGYTF. CDR3 sequence (DNA): TGTGCCAGCACCCGGGGCCCGGGACAGGGAACCTATGGCTACACCTTC.

The chain links TRBV6-5 to TRBJ2-2, with 9 bases identical to TRBD2. J was trimmed by 5 bases and V by 6 bases; bases with no gene match: 1. The CDR3 is 13 amino acids. CDR1 and CDR2 (germline): MNHEY, SVGAGI. The CDR3 DNA reads as TGTGCCAGCAGGACTAGCGGAACCGGGGAGCTGTTTTTT. This codes for CASRTSGTGELFF.

J is TRBJ2-3 and V is TRBV2; D not certain. The CDR3 has 12 amino acids. The V and J ends lost 8 bases and 7 bases respectively, with 13 bases between them. CDR1 SNHLY and CDR2 FYNNEI come from the germline V gene. The CDR3 sequence: CASGASGYTQYF. The CDR3 region has the DNA TGTGCCAGCGGTGCGTCCGGGTATACGCAGTATTTT.

In this sample, this clone turned up a few times. The chain's CDR3 is CASSPNLQGAETQYF. The CDR3 DNA follows: TGCGCCAGCAGCCCGAACCTACAGGGGGCCGAGACCCAGTACTTC. This chain connects TRBV5-1 to TRBJ2-5, with 9 bases that match TRBD1. This CDR3 contains 15 residues. With V trimmed by 4 bases and J by 5 bases, 9 bases remained unmatched. In germline, CDR1 is SGHRS, CDR2 YFSETQ.

The chain couples TRBV7-2 to TRBJ2-7, with 11 bases lining up with TRBD1. CDR1 is SGHTA and CDR2 is FQGNSA in the germline V gene. Trimming removed 3 bases from V and 2 bases from J; junction bases left unmatched: 3. CDR3 length: 15 amino acids. The CDR3 coding sequence is TGTGCCAGCAGCTTCCGGACAGGGGGCCCCTACGAGCAGTACTTC. It is translated as CASSFRTGGPYEQYF.

V gene TRBV28 combines with J gene TRBJ2-6; the D is unclear. V was pared by 7 bases and J by 0 bases, with 7 bases between. CDR1 and CDR2 from the germline V gene are MDHEN and SYDVKM. CDR3 length equals 14 residues. DNA of the CDR3: TGTGCCAGCACCGTCCGCTCTGGGGCCAACGTCCTGACTTTC. Its protein is CASTVRSGANVLTF.

This clone was picked up a small number of times. The J gene is TRBJ1-5, the V gene TRBV6-6, with TRBD1 matching 7 bases. In germline, CDR1 is MNHNY, CDR2 SVGAGI (reference sequence). CDR3 size: 16 residues. The junction had 12 bases not matched to a gene; V was cut back by 4 bases and J by 6 bases. CDR3 protein: CASSLGLGGWVQPQHF. CDR3 coding DNA: TGTGCCAGCAGTTTGGGACTAGGGGGCTGGGTTCAGCCCCAGCATTTT.

The chain recombines TRBV5-1 with TRBJ1-2, with TRBD1 identical over 7 bases. Germline V gene sequence: CDR1 SGHRS, CDR2 YFSETQ. The V segment lost 4 bases and the J segment 4 bases; nucleotides outside the gene matches: 10. The CDR3 consists of 15 residues. CDR3 amino acids: CASSPRDSLAYGYTF. The CDR3 region has the DNA TGCGCCAGCAGCCCCCGGGACAGCCTAGCCTATGGCTACACCTTC.

The rearrangement uses TRBV15 and TRBJ1-4, with 11 bases aligning to TRBD1. The CDR3 contains 16 residues. Germline V CDR1 and CDR2: LNHNV, YYDKDF (reference sequence). The J segment lost 7 bases and the V segment lost 3 bases, leaving 7 bases of the junction unmatched. The CDR3 region is CATSSTYGTGGEKLFF. CDR3 nucleotides: TGTGCCACCAGCAGTACTTACGGGACAGGGGGTGAAAAACTGTTTTTT.

This clone showed up just a few times. The chain links TRBV2 to TRBJ1-2; 8 nucleotides line up with TRBD1. The CDR3 extends over 14 amino acids. J gave up 2 bases and V 6 bases, and 5 bases lay outside the gene matches. The germline V gene encodes CDR1 SNHLY and CDR2 FYNNEI. The CDR3 sequence: CASRLTGVNYGYTF. As DNA, the CDR3 is TGTGCCAGCAGACTGACAGGGGTGAACTATGGCTACACCTTC.

This clone was picked up a small number of times. The chain carries TRBV4-1 and TRBJ2-7; 7 bases fit TRBD1. The CDR3 has 15 amino acids. The ends lost 1 base at V and 0 bases at J; junction bases unmatched: 3. CDR1 and CDR2 (germline): MGHRA, YSYEKL. Here the CDR3 reads CASSQAGQTSYEQYF. The CDR3 DNA reads as TGCGCCAGCAGCCAAGCGGGACAGACCTCCTACGAGCAGTACTTC.

In this sample, this clone turned up a few times. V usage is TRBV28 and J usage is TRBJ1-6; D gene unclear. Trimming stripped 5 bases from V and 10 bases from J, with 12 bases between. The CDR3 consists of 13 residues. Germline V gives CDR1 MDHEN, CDR2 SYDVKM. For the CDR3, the DNA is TGTGCCAGCAGTCCCCCACGGAGGTCACCCCTCCACTTT. This translates into CASSPPRRSPLHF.

The J gene is TRBJ2-5, the V gene TRBV9; the match to TRBD2 covers 7 bases. The CDR3 covers 14 residues. V lost 1 base and J lost 11; bases outside the gene matches: 11. From germline, CDR1 is SGDLS and CDR2 YYNGEE. The DNA of the CDR3 is TGTGCCAGCAGCGTATCAGCTAGCGGCCTAGAGCAGTACTTC. Translated, it gives CASSVSASGLEQYF. Full variable domain (outside the CDR3, taken from reference TRBV9 and TRBJ2-5): DSGVTQTPKHLITATGQRVTLRCSPRSGDLSVYWYQQSLDQGLQFLIQYYNGEERAKGNILERFSAQQFPDLHSELNLSSLELGDSALYFCASSVSASGLEQYFGPGTRLLVL.

The V call is TRBV6-6, the J call TRBJ1-2; D gene unclear. This CDR3 has 14 amino acids. Trimming removed 8 bases from V and 6 bases from J, with 19 bases in between. Germline lookup yields CDR1 MNHNY and CDR2 SVGAGI (reference sequence). In DNA form, the CDR3 reads TGTGCCAGCTCCTACTACGGGGTCCCGGATGGCTACACCTTC. It encodes CASSYYGVPDGYTF.

The CDR3 reads CASSSEGLGYTEAFF. Here the CDR3 DNA reads TGTGCCAGCAGCTCGGAGGGGCTAGGGTACACTGAAGCTTTCTTT. V usage is TRBV7-6 and J usage is TRBJ1-1; D perhaps matches TRBD1 (5 bases). CDR3 length: 15 residues. V dropped 4 bases and J dropped 3 bases, with 15 bases sitting between them. Germline CDR1 reads SGHVS; CDR2 reads FNYEAQ.

The table lists this clone with a few counts. The rearrangement uses TRBV5-1 and TRBJ2-7, with D tentatively TRBD1 (5 bases). V gave up 5 bases and J gave up 3 bases, with 6 bases separating them. In germline, CDR1 is SGHRS, CDR2 YFSETQ. The CDR3 extends over 11 amino acids. The DNA of the CDR3 is TGCGCCAGCAGGACAGTCTACGAGCAGTACTTC. It translates to CASRTVYEQYF.

This clone has a handful of counts. DNA of the CDR3: TGTGCCACCAGCAGAGATCAGACAGCCTACCAAGAGACCCAGTACTTC. It codes for CATSRDQTAYQETQYF. The V call is TRBV15, the J call TRBJ2-5; tentatively, D is TRBD1 (5 bases). The germline V gene encodes CDR1 LNHNV and CDR2 YYDKDF (reference sequence). This CDR3 has 16 amino acids. The ends were cut back, 0 bases at V and 0 bases at J, with 11 bases in the middle.

This clone was detected a few times. V gene TRBV2 combines with J gene TRBJ2-7; 12 nucleotides align to TRBD2. V trimming: 6 bases; J trimming: 4 bases; junction bases outside the gene matches: 4. The CDR3 contains 14 residues. Germline values: CDR1 SNHLY, CDR2 FYNNEI. The CDR3 DNA sequence: TGTGCCAGCAGCCGGACTAGCGGGGTTTACGAGCAGTACTTC. Translating it yields CASSRTSGVYEQYF.

The gene calls are TRBV6-6 and TRBJ2-2, with unresolved D. The CDR3 covers 15 residues. Germline V lookup: CDR1 MNHNY, CDR2 SVGAGI (reference sequence). V lost 0 bases to trimming and J lost 1 base, with 6 bases between them. CDR3 nucleotides: TGTGCCAGCAGTTACTCATCAGGGAACACCGGGGAGCTGTTTTTT. This gives the protein CASSYSSGNTGELFF.

CDR3 DNA: TGCGCCAGCAGCCAAGACCGGAGGCAGCCCCAGCATTTT. Translating gives CASSQDRRQPQHF. This sequence joins TRBV4-1 and TRBJ1-5; D not resolved. There are 13 residues in the CDR3. V lost 0 bases to trimming and J lost 7 bases, with 7 bases between them. CDR1 is MGHRA, CDR2 YSYEKL, per germline.

With respect to this clone: This sample includes further DNA sequences coding for the same CDR3. The gene calls are TRBV7-9 and TRBJ1-1; D may be TRBD1 (5 bases). The CDR3 sequence is 14 residues long. Germline V CDR1 and CDR2: SEHNR, FQNEAQ (reference sequence). Trimming cost V 2 bases and J 3 bases, with 10 bases left between them. CDR3 DNA: TGTGCCAGCAGCTTAACGGGGGGAGACACTGAAGCTTTCTTT. This encodes CASSLTGGDTEAFF.

This clone has a single count. The CDR3 reads CASSFGTGPPNIQYF. In DNA form, the CDR3 reads TGCGCCAGCAGCTTCGGGACAGGTCCTCCAAACATTCAGTACTTC. The rearrangement uses TRBV5-1 and TRBJ2-4; 8 bases agree with TRBD1. Germline assignment: CDR1 SGHRS and CDR2 YFSETQ. V dropped 2 bases and J dropped 6; count of bases not matched to a gene: 7. The CDR3 is 15 residues long.

This clone has only a few counts. This chain links TRBV7-2 with TRBJ1-2; D is undetermined. V was shortened by 0 bases and J by 0 bases, with 14 bases between the two germline ends. The CDR3 is 17 amino acids. The germline gives CDR1 SGHTA, CDR2 FQGNSA. In DNA form, the CDR3 reads TGTGCCAGCAGCTTAGCGCTACTTCGCCCTACTAACTATGGCTACACCTTC. The encoded protein is CASSLALLRPTNYGYTF.

J is TRBJ2-2 and V is TRBV6-5, with D possibly being TRBD2 (5 bases). CDR1 and CDR2 from the germline V gene are MNHEY and SVGAGI. This CDR3 is 16 amino acids long. V was cut by 2 bases and J by 5 bases, with 15 bases left in between. The CDR3 DNA is TGTGCCAGCAGTTACGGTGGACTTTTGCGGACCGGGGAGCTGTTTTTT. Residues: CASSYGGLLRTGELFF.

The CDR3 nucleotides are TGCGCCAGCAGCTTGGACAGGGCGCGATACGAGCAGTACTTC. Protein sequence: CASSLDRARYEQYF. V and J are TRBV5-1 and TRBJ2-7, with D maybe TRBD1 (6 bases). Deletions cut 0 bases from V and 4 bases from J, with 11 bases between. Germline values: CDR1 SGHRS, CDR2 YFSETQ. CDR3 length: 14 amino acids.